A single sample gave rise to the 27 T cell receptor beta chains below, sequenced in a study of TIL therapy for anti-PD-1-resistant metastatic lung cancer. Sequencing used immunoSEQ v3. Some clones are missing from TCRdb's copy, which holds only in-frame ones; the method was immunoSEQ multiplex PCR. Found here are approximately 50,000 clones, 70% to 85% of them singletons; the top ten hold more than 13%. Time point of the sample: pre-treatment sample, taken before nivolumab and TIL therapy. Sequenced here: blood, sampled at baseline. All receptors derive from a man aged 70 or older with non-small cell lung cancer.

The chain is built from TRBV19 and TRBJ2-1; 14 bases align to TRBD2. Germline V gene sequence: CDR1 LNHDA, CDR2 SQIVND (reference sequence). This CDR3 has 18 amino acids. J was trimmed by 7 bases and V by 6 bases; bases with no gene match: 14. The CDR3 loop reads CASRTGGLAGGVGNEQFF. DNA for the CDR3: TGTGCCAGTAGGACAGGCGGACTAGCGGGAGGAGTAGGTAATGAGCAGTTCTTC.

The chain couples TRBV29-1 to TRBJ2-2; possibly TRBD2 for D (5 bases). The CDR3 has 15 amino acids. Germline V lookup: CDR1 SQVTM, CDR2 ANQGSEA. V was clipped by 3 bases and J by 1 base, with 12 bases between them. The CDR3, as DNA: TGCAGCGTTGATGCCCGGGAAGGGAACACCGGGGAGCTGTTTTTT. As protein: CSVDAREGNTGELFF.

The chain uses TRBV5-1 and TRBJ2-1; TRBD2 matches 14 bases. The CDR3 length is 16 residues. The germline gives CDR1 SGHRS, CDR2 YFSETQ. J was trimmed by 9 bases and V by 3 bases; bases with no gene match: 8. CDR3 DNA sequence: TGCGCCAGCAGCTGGGAGACTAGCGGGAGGGGGTTTGAGCAGTTCTTC. Translated, it gives CASSWETSGRGFEQFF.

The CDR3 spells CASSPGEAGNTIYF. Written as DNA, the CDR3 is TGTGCCAGCTCACCCGGGGAAGCTGGAAACACCATATATTTT. This chain links TRBV18 with TRBJ1-3; D ambiguous. Germline V gives CDR1 KGHSH, CDR2 LQKENI. The V end lost 3 bases, the J end lost 2 bases, and 8 bases lay between the germline ends. This CDR3 is 14 amino acids long.

This chain joins TRBV28 and TRBJ2-7; 7 nucleotides line up with TRBD1. CDR1 and CDR2 (germline): MDHEN, SYDVKM. Losses at the gene ends were 5 bases for V and 2 bases for J; bases not matched to a gene: 9. There are 15 residues in the CDR3. CDR3 protein: CASSPPGQRTYEQYF. CDR3 sequence (DNA): TGTGCCAGCAGTCCTCCGGGACAGAGGACCTACGAGCAGTACTTC.

This clone occurred a few times. The chain links TRBV6-5 to TRBJ2-7, with D perhaps given as TRBD1 or TRBD2 (6 bases each). CDR1 and CDR2 from the germline V gene are MNHEY and SVGAGI. V was pared by 7 bases and J by 2 bases, with 15 bases between. This CDR3 spans 14 amino acids. CDR3 in DNA: TGTGCCAGCACCGGCGGGACACTTCCCTACGAGCAGTACTTC. Translating gives CASTGGTLPYEQYF.

The chain couples TRBV28 to TRBJ2-1; D may be TRBD2 (6 bases). CDR1 is MDHEN and CDR2 is SYDVKM in the germline V gene. The CDR3 sequence is 14 residues long. Trimming pared 6 bases from V and 10 bases from J, leaving 19 bases between. The CDR3 DNA reads TGTGCCAGCAGGAACCGGGACTCGCTTTACGAGCAGTTCTTC. Its translation: CASRNRDSLYEQFF.

There are a few counts of this clone. The chain couples TRBV28 to TRBJ1-5, with D unresolved. The germline V gene has CDR1 MDHEN and CDR2 SYDVKM. V was trimmed by 4 bases and J by 2 bases, leaving 12 bases between them. The CDR3 has 15 amino acids. The CDR3 region is CASSSGLRGNQPQHF. The CDR3 DNA sequence: TGTGCCAGCAGTTCTGGTCTCCGGGGCAATCAGCCCCAGCATTTT. The full variable domain, with the rest looked up from reference TRBV28 and TRBJ1-5, is DVKVTQSSRYLVKRTGEKVFLECVQDMDHENMFWYRQDPGLGLRLIYFSYDVKMKEKGDIPEGYSVSREKKERFSLILESASTNQTSMYLCASSSGLRGNQPQHFGDGTRLSIL.

This chain links TRBV30 with TRBJ2-3, with a tentative D call TRBD1 (5 bases). This CDR3 has 12 residues. V lost 4 bases, J lost 1 base, and 6 bases lay in between. Germline V gene lookup returns CDR1 GTSNPN and CDR2 SVGIG (reference sequence). This CDR3 is CAWKGGTDTQYF. The CDR3 nucleotides read TGTGCCTGGAAAGGGGGCACAGATACGCAGTATTTT.

The J gene is TRBJ2-1, the V gene TRBV15, with TRBD1 identical over 8 bases. CDR3 length equals 14 residues. With V trimmed by 3 bases and J by 3 bases, 1 base remained unmatched. The germline V gene encodes CDR1 LNHNV and CDR2 YYDKDF (reference sequence). DNA for the CDR3: TGTGCCACCAGCAGGGACAGGGTCTACAATGAGCAGTTCTTC. As protein: CATSRDRVYNEQFF. Using reference TRBV15 and TRBJ2-1 for the parts outside the CDR3, the full variable domain is DAMVIQNPRYQVTQFGKPVTLSCSQTLNHNVMYWYQQKSSQAPKLLFHYYDKDFNNEADTPDNFQSRRPNTSFCFLDIRSPGLGDTAMYLCATSRDRVYNEQFFGPGTRLTVL.

This chain links TRBV7-9 with TRBJ2-3; no reliable D call. CDR3 length: 15 amino acids. The germline V gene has CDR1 SEHNR and CDR2 FQNEAQ (reference sequence). Trimming left V 3 bases short and J 2 bases short, with 12 bases between. The CDR3 nucleotides are TGTGCCAGCAGCTTTCAGGATCTGGCCACAGATACGCAGTATTTT. It yields the protein CASSFQDLATDTQYF.

The genes are TRBV5-4 and TRBJ2-3; 14 positions agree with TRBD2. CDR1 is SGHNT, CDR2 YYREEE, per germline (reference sequence). This CDR3 has 17 residues. With V trimmed by 1 base and J by 2 bases, 3 bases remained unmatched. Written as DNA, the CDR3 is TGTGCCAGCAGCTTGAGACTAGCGGGAGGGTTCACAGATACGCAGTATTTT. It codes for CASSLRLAGGFTDTQYF.

The chain uses TRBV27 and TRBJ2-1; 10 nucleotides match TRBD2. The V and J ends lost 7 bases and 3 bases, in that order; junction bases with no gene match: 3. CDR3 length equals 14 residues. Germline V gene lookup returns CDR1 MNHEY and CDR2 SMNVEV (reference sequence). CDR3 DNA sequence: TGTGCCAGCATGATAGCGGGAGGCTACAATGAGCAGTTCTTC. Amino acid sequence: CASMIAGGYNEQFF.

The rearrangement links TRBV12-2 to TRBJ2-3; the D call TRBD2 from the table was never checked on the DNA. TRBV12-2 is given as a pseudogene. This CDR3 region has 14 residues. CDR3 residues: CASRQAGRTDTQYF. DNA of the CDR3: TGTGCAAGTCGCCAGGCTGGGAGGACAGATACGCAGTATTTT.

V is TRBV7-3 and J is TRBJ2-1; the match to TRBD2 covers 8 bases. Germline assignment: CDR1 SGHTA and CDR2 FQGTGA. The CDR3 consists of 13 residues. J was trimmed by 13 bases and V by 3 bases; bases with no gene match: 8. CDR3 coding DNA: TGTGCCAGCAGCTTCTCGGGAGGGCCTGATCAGTTCTTC. This codes for CASSFSGGPDQFF.

This chain joins TRBV11-1 and TRBJ2-5; 8 bases are shared with TRBD2. The tail of the sequence fits TRBJ2-7 better, so the J call may be wrong. The CDR3 is made up of 17 amino acids. Germline V gene data show CDR1 as SGHAT and CDR2 as FQDESV (reference sequence). The CDR3 DNA reads as TGTGCCAGCAGCCCAGGCCCTAGCGGGTCGAGCTCCTACGAGCAGTACTTC. Protein: CASSPGPSGSSSYEQYF.

In nucleotides, the CDR3 is TGTGCCAGCAGTTTACTCCTAGCGGGGGGGCCCCAGCATTTT. Amino acids: CASSLLLAGGPQHF. The chain links TRBV28 to TRBJ1-5; possibly TRBD1 for D (5 bases). Looked up from germline, CDR1 is MDHEN and CDR2 is SYDVKM. This CDR3 is built from 14 residues. Trimming removed 2 bases from V and 9 bases from J, with 14 bases in between.

The chain joins TRBV5-1 to TRBJ2-5; TRBD2 is a possible D gene (6 bases). This CDR3 contains 16 residues. V was trimmed by 4 bases and J by 5 bases, leaving 21 bases between them. Germline V CDR1 and CDR2: SGHRS, YFSETQ. CDR3 sequence reads: CASSQEGLPPGETQYF. CDR3 DNA sequence: TGCGCCAGCAGCCAGGAGGGCTTACCCCCCGGGGAGACCCAGTACTTC.

The chain recombines TRBV4-3 with TRBJ2-5, with 8 bases identical to TRBD2. The CDR3 has 18 residues. With V trimmed by 4 bases and J by 7 bases, 20 bases remained unmatched. Germline V gene lookup returns CDR1 LGHNA and CDR2 YSLEER. The CDR3: CASSPDTRGSGTAGTQYF. The CDR3 bases are TGCGCCAGCAGCCCCGACACACGGGGTAGCGGGACCGCGGGGACCCAGTACTTC.

The J gene is TRBJ1-1, the V gene TRBV5-1; a possible D gene is TRBD1 (5 bases). The CDR3 has 14 residues. The germline V gene has CDR1 SGHRS and CDR2 YFSETQ. V lost 4 bases and J lost 3, with 13 bases in between. Here the CDR3 reads CASSGGSSDTEAFF. In nucleotides, the CDR3 is TGCGCCAGCAGCGGGGGATCCTCGGACACTGAAGCTTTCTTT.

The chain's CDR3 is CASSLAVSETQYF. The CDR3 DNA sequence: TGTGCCAGCAGCTTAGCAGTTAGTGAGACCCAGTACTTC. The genes are TRBV7-2 and TRBJ2-5; D is ambiguous. Per the germline V gene, CDR1 is SGHTA and CDR2 is FQGNSA. With 0 bases removed from V and 5 bases from J, the gap between germline ends came to 7 bases. The CDR3 sequence is 13 residues long.

CDR3 protein: CASSPQGFKGDEQYF. The CDR3 coding sequence is TGCGCCAGCAGCCCCCAGGGCTTTAAGGGGGACGAGCAGTACTTC. The rearrangement uses TRBV4-1 and TRBJ2-7; tentatively, D is TRBD1 (6 bases). Germline V lookup: CDR1 MGHRA, CDR2 YSYEKL. V lost 4 bases and J lost 5, with 18 bases in between. The CDR3 contains 15 residues.

This clone was seen only once. The V call is TRBV21-1, the J call TRBJ2-7; TRBD1 is the table's D call and was not checked against the DNA. TRBV21-1 is shown as a pseudogene. The CDR3 contains 17 residues. The CDR3 DNA is TGTGCCAGCAGCAAAGAGGCCCCGGGACAGGGAGGATACGAGCAGTACTTC. Translated: CASSKEAPGQGGYEQYF.

A single count supports this clone. V and J are TRBV4-2 and TRBJ2-3; D is unresolved. Germline V gives CDR1 LGHNA, CDR2 YNFKEQ. V was pared by 0 bases and J by 0 bases, with 16 bases between. The CDR3 has 18 amino acids. CDR3 sequence: CASSQDKRAGGSTDTQYF. CDR3 nucleotides: TGTGCCAGCAGCCAAGATAAAAGGGCTGGTGGAAGCACAGATACGCAGTATTTT.

V gene TRBV18 combines with J gene TRBJ2-2; D is possibly TRBD1 (6 bases). The CDR3 sequence is 16 residues long. Trimming took off 5 bases at V and 2 bases at J, with 15 bases between the two ends. Germline V gene sequence: CDR1 KGHSH, CDR2 LQKENI. CDR3 in amino acids: CASSSRGQINTGELFF. The CDR3, as DNA: TGTGCCAGCTCATCGCGAGGACAGATAAACACCGGGGAGCTGTTTTTT.

V gene TRBV7-2 combines with J gene TRBJ2-5, with 7 bases identical to TRBD1. This CDR3 spans 13 amino acids. V was pared by 6 bases and J by 4 bases, with 5 bases of the junction left unmatched. Germline CDR1 reads SGHTA; CDR2 reads FQGNSA. CDR3 DNA: TGTGCCAGCAGTTCTAACAGGGGAGAGACCCAGTACTTC. It yields the protein CASSSNRGETQYF.

This rearrangement joins TRBV7-3 to TRBJ2-2, with D possibly matching TRBD1 (6 bases). Trimming pared 5 bases from V and 1 base from J, leaving 11 bases between. This CDR3 has 15 residues. Germline-derived CDR1 and CDR2 are SGHTA and FQGTGA. CDR3 DNA sequence: TGTGCCAGCAGCCCCCAACAGGGGAACACCGGGGAGCTGTTTTTT. It encodes CASSPQQGNTGELFF.